The present T cell receptor beta chain was sequenced within a study of OX40 agonist ivuxolimab in advanced cancers. Background on the study: A history of anti-PD-1, anti-PD-L1 or anti-CTLA-4 therapy was acceptable, and more than 30% had some.

Germline loops: CDR1 SGHTS, CDR2 YDEGEE. This CDR3 comprises 13 residues. V was trimmed by 1 base and J by 7 bases, leaving 12 bases between them. Sequencing used immunoSEQ multiplex PCR; TCRdb keeps in-frame clones, though not all of them. The profile shows about 40,000 clones, about 88% of them singletons. This receptor was identified in an adult with an advanced solid tumor such as melanoma, head and neck, liver or kidney cancer. The chain is built from TRBV5-8 and TRBJ2-7; possibly TRBD1 for D (8 bases). The sample in question was CD4+ or CD8+ T cells sorted from blood, obtained in a trial of the OX40 agonist ivuxolimab. CDR3: CASSLTGGEEQYF. The CDR3 DNA sequence: TGTGCCAGCAGCTTGACAGGGGGGGAAGAGCAGTACTTC.